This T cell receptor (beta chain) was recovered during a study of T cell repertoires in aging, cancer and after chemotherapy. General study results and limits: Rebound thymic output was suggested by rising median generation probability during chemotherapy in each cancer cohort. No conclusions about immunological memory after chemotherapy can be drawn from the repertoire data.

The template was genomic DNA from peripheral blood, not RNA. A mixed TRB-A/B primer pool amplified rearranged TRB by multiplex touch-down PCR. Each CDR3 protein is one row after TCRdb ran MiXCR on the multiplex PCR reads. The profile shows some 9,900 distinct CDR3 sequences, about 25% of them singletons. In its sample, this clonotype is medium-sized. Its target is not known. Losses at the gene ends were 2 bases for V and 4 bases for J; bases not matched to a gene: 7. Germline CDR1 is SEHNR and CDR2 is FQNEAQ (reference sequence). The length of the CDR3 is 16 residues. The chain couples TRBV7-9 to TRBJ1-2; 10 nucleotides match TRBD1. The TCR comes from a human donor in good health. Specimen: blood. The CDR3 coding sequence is TGTGCCAGCAGCTTAACCAGGACAGGGGGTACCTATGGCTACACCTTC. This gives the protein CASSLTRTGGTYGYTF.